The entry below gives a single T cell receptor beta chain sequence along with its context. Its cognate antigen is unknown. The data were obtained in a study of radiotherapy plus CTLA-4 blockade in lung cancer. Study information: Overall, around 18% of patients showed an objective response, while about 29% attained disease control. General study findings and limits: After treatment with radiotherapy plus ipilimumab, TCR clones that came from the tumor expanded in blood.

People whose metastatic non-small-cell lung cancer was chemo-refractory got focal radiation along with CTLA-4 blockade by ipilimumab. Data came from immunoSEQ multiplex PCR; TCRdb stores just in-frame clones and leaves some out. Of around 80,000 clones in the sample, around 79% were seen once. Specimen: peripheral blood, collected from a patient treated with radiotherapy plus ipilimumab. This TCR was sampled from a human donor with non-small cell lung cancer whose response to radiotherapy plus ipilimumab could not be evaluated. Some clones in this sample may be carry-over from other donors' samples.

The CDR3 DNA reads TGTGCCAGCAGCCAAGAGGCCAGGCCTGATTACTATGGCTACACCTTC. Amino acid sequence: CASSQEARPDYYGYTF. The V and J genes are TRBV21-1 and TRBJ1-2; the D segment call TRBD1 is taken from the table without a DNA check. TRBV21-1 is classified as a pseudogene. The length of the CDR3 is 16 residues.